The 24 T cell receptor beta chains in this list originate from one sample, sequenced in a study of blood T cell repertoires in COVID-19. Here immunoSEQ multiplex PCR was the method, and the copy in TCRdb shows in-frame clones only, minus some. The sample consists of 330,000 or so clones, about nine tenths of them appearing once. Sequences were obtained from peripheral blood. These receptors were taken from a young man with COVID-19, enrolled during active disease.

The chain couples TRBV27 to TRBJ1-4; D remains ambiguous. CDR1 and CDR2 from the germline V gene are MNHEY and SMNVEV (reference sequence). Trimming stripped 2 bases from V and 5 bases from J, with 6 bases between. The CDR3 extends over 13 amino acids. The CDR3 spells CASSLRENEKLFF. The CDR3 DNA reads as TGTGCCAGCAGTTTACGGGAAAATGAAAAACTGTTTTTT. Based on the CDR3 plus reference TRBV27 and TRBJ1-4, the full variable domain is EAQVTQNPRYLITVTGKKLTVTCSQNMNHEYMSWYRQDPGLGLRQIYYSMNVEVTDKGDVPEGYKVSRKEKRNFPLILESPSPNQTSLYFCASSLRENEKLFFGSGTQLSVL.

CDR3 residues: CASSTSGANTGELFF. The CDR3 DNA is TGTGCCAGTAGTACTAGCGGGGCTAACACCGGGGAGCTGTTTTTT. This chain connects TRBV19 to TRBJ2-2, with 9 bases matching TRBD2. The germline CDR1 and CDR2 sequences are LNHDA and SQIVND (reference sequence). This CDR3 region has 15 residues. Trimming at V came to 4 bases and at J to 2 bases, leaving 2 bases not matched to a gene.

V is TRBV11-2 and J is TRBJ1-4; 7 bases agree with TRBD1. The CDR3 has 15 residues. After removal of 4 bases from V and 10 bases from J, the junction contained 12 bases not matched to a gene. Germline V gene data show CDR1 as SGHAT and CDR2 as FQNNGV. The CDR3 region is CASSSRTGLEGKLFF. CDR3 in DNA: TGTGCCAGCAGCTCAAGGACAGGTCTTGAGGGAAAACTGTTTTTT.

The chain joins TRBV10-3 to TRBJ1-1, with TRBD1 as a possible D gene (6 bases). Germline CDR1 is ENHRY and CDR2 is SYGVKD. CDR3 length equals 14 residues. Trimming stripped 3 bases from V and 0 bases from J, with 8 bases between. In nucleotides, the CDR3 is TGTGCCATCAGTGAAAGGGACATGAACACTGAAGCTTTCTTT. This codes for CAISERDMNTEAFF.

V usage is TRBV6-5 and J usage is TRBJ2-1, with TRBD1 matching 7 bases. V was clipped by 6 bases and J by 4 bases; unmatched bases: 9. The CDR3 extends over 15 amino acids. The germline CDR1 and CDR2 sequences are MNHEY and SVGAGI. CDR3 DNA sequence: TGTGCCAGCAGCCGCCGGGACAGAGGATACAATGAGCAGTTCTTC. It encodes CASSRRDRGYNEQFF.

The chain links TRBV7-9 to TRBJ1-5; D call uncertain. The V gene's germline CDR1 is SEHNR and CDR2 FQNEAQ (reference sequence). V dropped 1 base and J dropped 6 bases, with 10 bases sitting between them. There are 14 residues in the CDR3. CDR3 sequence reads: CASSLVAVGQPQHF. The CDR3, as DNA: TGTGCCAGCAGCTTAGTCGCGGTAGGTCAGCCCCAGCATTTT.

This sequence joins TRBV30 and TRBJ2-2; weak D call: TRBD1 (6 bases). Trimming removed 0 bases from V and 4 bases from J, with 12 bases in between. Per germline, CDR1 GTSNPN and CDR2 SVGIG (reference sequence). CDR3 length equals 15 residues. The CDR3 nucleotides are TGTGCCTGGAGTGTACACAGGGCTCTCACCGGGGAGCTGTTTTTT. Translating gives CAWSVHRALTGELFF. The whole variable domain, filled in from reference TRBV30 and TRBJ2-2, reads SQTIHQWPATLVQPVGSPLSLECTVEGTSNPNLYWYRQAAGRGLQLLFYSVGIGQISSEVPQNLSASRPQDRQFILSSKKLLLSDSGFYLCAWSVHRALTGELFFGEGSRLTVL.

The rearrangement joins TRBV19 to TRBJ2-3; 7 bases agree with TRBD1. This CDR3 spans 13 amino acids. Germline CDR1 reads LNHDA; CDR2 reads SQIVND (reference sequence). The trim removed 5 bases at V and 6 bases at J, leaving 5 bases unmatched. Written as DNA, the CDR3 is TGTGCCAGTAGTCGCGACAGGGTGGATACGCAGTATTTT. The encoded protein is CASSRDRVDTQYF.

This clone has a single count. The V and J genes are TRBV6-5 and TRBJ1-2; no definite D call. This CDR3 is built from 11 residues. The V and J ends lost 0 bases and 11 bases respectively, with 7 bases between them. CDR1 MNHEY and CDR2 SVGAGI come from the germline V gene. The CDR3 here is CASSYSGRYTF. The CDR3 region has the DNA TGTGCCAGCAGTTACTCTGGCAGGTACACCTTC.

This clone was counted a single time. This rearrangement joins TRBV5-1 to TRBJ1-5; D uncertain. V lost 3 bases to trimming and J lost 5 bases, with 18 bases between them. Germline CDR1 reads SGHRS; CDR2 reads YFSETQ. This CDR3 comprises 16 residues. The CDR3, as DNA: TGCGCCAGCAGCTACCAACTAGTGGCCCTGGATCAGCCCCAGCATTTT. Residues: CASSYQLVALDQPQHF.

CDR3 nucleotides: TGTGCCAGCAGTCGGGAGGGGAACACTGAAGCTTTCTTT. Residues: CASSREGNTEAFF. The rearrangement links TRBV7-2 to TRBJ1-1; D unclear. Trimming left V 6 bases short and J 1 base short, with 9 bases between. This CDR3 contains 13 residues. Looked up from germline, CDR1 is SGHTA and CDR2 is FQGNSA. Based on the CDR3 plus reference TRBV7-2 and TRBJ1-1, the full variable domain is GAGVSQSPSNKVTEKGKDVELRCDPISGHTALYWYRQSLGQGLEFLIYFQGNSAPDKSGLPSDRFSAERTGGSVSTLTIQRTQQEDSAVYLCASSREGNTEAFFGQGTRLTVV.

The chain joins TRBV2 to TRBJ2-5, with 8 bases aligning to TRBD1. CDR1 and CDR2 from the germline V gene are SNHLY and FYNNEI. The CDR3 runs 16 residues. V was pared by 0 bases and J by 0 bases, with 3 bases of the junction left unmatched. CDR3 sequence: CASSEAGTGYQETQYF. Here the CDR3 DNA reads TGTGCCAGCAGTGAAGCCGGGACAGGTTACCAAGAGACCCAGTACTTC.

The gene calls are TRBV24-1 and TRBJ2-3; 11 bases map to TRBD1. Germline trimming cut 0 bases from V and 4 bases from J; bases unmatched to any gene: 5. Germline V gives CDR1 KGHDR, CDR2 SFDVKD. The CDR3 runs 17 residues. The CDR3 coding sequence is TGTGCCACCAGTGATTTGCACGGACAGGGGGCGGCAGATACGCAGTATTTT. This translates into CATSDLHGQGAADTQYF.

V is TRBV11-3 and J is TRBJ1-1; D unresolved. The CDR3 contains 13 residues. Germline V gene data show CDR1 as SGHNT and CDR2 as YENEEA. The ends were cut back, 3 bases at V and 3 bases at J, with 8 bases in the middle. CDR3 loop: CASSFSLDTEAFF. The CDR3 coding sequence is TGTGCCAGCAGCTTCAGTCTGGACACTGAAGCTTTCTTT.

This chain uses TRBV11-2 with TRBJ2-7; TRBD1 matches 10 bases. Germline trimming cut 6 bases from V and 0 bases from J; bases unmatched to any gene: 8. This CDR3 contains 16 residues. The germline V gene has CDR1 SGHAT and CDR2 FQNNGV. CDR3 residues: CASSGVRTGGSYEQYF. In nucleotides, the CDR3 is TGTGCCAGCAGTGGGGTGAGGACAGGGGGCTCCTACGAGCAGTACTTC.

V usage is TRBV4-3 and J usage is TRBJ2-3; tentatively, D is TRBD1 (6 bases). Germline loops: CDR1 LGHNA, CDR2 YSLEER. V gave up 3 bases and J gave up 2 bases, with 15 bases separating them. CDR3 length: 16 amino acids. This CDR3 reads CASSQGLQGVTDTQYF. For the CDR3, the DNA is TGCGCCAGCAGCCAGGGTCTACAGGGAGTCACAGATACGCAGTATTTT.

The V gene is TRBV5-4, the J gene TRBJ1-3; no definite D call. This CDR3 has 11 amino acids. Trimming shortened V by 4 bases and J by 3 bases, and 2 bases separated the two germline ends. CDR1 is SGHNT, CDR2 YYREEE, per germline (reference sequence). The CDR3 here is CASSRGNTIYF. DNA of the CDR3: TGTGCCAGCAGCCGTGGAAACACCATATATTTT.

The CDR3 loop reads CASSTPRDEQFF. The CDR3 bases are TGTGCCAGCTCCACACCTCGGGATGAGCAGTTCTTC. The chain joins TRBV6-5 to TRBJ2-1; D unclear. This CDR3 region has 12 residues. Trimming stripped 8 bases from V and 8 bases from J, with 13 bases between. Germline loops: CDR1 MNHEY, CDR2 SVGAGI.

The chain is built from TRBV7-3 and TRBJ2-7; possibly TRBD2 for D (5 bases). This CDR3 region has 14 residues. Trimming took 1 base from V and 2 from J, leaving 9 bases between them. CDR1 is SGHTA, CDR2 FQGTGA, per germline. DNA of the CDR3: TGTGCCAGCAGCTTAAAGAGCGGCCCCTACGAGCAGTACTTC. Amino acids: CASSLKSGPYEQYF.

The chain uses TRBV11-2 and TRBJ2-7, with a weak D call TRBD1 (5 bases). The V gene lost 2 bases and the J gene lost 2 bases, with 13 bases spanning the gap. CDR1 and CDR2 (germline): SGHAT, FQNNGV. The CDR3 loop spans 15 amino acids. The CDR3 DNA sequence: TGTGCCAGCAGCTTATTAACAGGACCGGCCTACGAGCAGTACTTC. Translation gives CASSLLTGPAYEQYF.

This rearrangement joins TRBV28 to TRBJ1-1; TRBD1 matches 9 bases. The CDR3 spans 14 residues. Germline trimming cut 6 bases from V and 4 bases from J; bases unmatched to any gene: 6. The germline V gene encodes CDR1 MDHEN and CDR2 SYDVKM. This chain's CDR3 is CASRRDRGSTEAFF. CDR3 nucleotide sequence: TGTGCCAGCAGAAGAGACAGGGGGAGCACTGAAGCTTTCTTT.

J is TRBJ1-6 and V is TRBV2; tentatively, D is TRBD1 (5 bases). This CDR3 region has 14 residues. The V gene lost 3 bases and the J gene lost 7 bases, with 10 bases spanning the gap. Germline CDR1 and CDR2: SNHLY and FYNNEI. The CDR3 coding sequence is TGTGCCAGCAGTGAGCTCTCAGGGAATTCACCCCTCCACTTT. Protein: CASSELSGNSPLHF.

The CDR3 reads CASSSDRGHQPQHF. The CDR3 region has the DNA TGTGCCAGCAGTTCTGACAGGGGTCATCAGCCCCAGCATTTT. The V call is TRBV27, the J call TRBJ1-5; 8 bases map to TRBD1. This CDR3 is 14 amino acids long. Germline V gene data show CDR1 as MNHEY and CDR2 as SMNVEV (reference sequence). The V and J ends lost 4 bases and 5 bases, in that order; junction bases with no gene match: 4.

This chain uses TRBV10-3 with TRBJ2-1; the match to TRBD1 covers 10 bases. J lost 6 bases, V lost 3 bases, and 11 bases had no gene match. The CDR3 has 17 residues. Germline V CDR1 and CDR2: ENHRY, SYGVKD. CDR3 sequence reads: CAISEGQGGGRGNEQFF. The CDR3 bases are TGTGCCATCAGTGAAGGACAGGGGGGTGGAAGGGGCAATGAGCAGTTCTTC.